This passage covers 24 T cell receptor beta chains from one sample sequenced in a study of blood T cells in healthy people across ages. Primed by a sample-barcoded 5' primer and a J-beta primer mix, a second PCR proceeded for 7 to 11 cycles. One entry per CDR3 protein results from TCRdb running MiXCR on the 5' RACE reads. The sample holds 700,000 to 850,000 distinct CDR3 sequences, roughly 50% seen once. The sample consisted of blood. These receptors all stem from a man older than 75 in good health.

The J gene is TRBJ2-7, the V gene TRBV6-1, with TRBD2 identical over 12 bases. The V gene end was trimmed by 6 bases and the J gene end by 2 bases; junction bases not matched to a gene: 5. Per germline, CDR1 MNHNS and CDR2 SASEGT. The CDR3 totals 15 residues. Written as DNA, the CDR3 is TGTGCCAGCAGGCCAGGACTAGCGGGGACCTACGAGCAGTACTTC. Its translation is CASRPGLAGTYEQYF.

This clonotype was observed a few times. V gene TRBV20-1 combines with J gene TRBJ2-7; 13 nucleotides line up with TRBD2. CDR3 size: 14 residues. Germline V gene data show CDR1 as DFQATT and CDR2 as SNEGSKA (reference sequence). V was clipped by 7 bases and J by 4 bases; unmatched bases: 7. This CDR3 reads CSGLGTSGTYEQYF. The CDR3 bases are TGCAGTGGCCTAGGGACTAGCGGGACTTACGAGCAGTACTTC.

The chain is built from TRBV5-7 and TRBJ2-5; no definite D call. TRBV5-7 is an ORF; its function is uncertain. V was shortened by 1 base and J by 2 bases, with 9 bases between the two germline ends. This CDR3 is built from 14 residues. CDR3 DNA sequence: TGTGCCAGCAGCTTGTGGTCCGGACAAGAGACCCAGTACTTC. Amino acid sequence: CASSLWSGQETQYF.

The table lists this clonotype with a few counts. The chain has TRBV12-3 or TRBV12-4 and TRBJ2-1; 11 bases are shared with TRBD2. This CDR3 is 13 amino acids long. The trim removed 7 bases at V and 7 bases at J, leaving 3 bases unmatched. The CDR3 loop reads CASTSGRLNEQFF. The CDR3 region has the DNA TGTGCCAGCACTAGCGGGAGGTTGAATGAGCAGTTCTTC.

The gene calls are TRBV9 and TRBJ2-3; 12 bases agree with TRBD2. Germline loops: CDR1 SGDLS, CDR2 YYNGEE. The CDR3 sequence is 16 residues long. The V and J ends lost 1 base and 6 bases, in that order; junction bases with no gene match: 6. CDR3 sequence: CASSVLAGGPPDTQYF. The CDR3 region has the DNA TGTGCCAGCAGCGTACTAGCGGGAGGGCCCCCTGATACGCAGTATTTT.

This clonotype was counted only a few times. The V and J genes are TRBV27 and TRBJ1-1, with a tentative D call TRBD1 (5 bases). The CDR3 runs to 17 residues. Germline lookup yields CDR1 MNHEY and CDR2 SMNVEV (reference sequence). Trimming removed 0 bases at V and 4 bases at J, with 18 bases between. The DNA of the CDR3 is TGTGCCAGCAGTTTATCCGTTTTTGGGACTAAAGGCACTGAAGCTTTCTTT. Translating gives CASSLSVFGTKGTEAFF.

Note on this clonotype: Germline and junction disagree at one end, which may indicate a read error. V usage is TRBV10-3 and J usage is TRBJ2-5; TRBD1 is a possible D gene (6 bases). The CDR3 is 14 residues long. Germline V CDR1 and CDR2: ENHRY, SYGVKD. The CDR3 bases are TGTGCCATCAGTGAGCGGGACATCCAAGAGACCCAGTGCTTC. Its translation: CAISERDIQETQCF.

The V gene is TRBV4-2, the J gene TRBJ2-7; tentatively, D is TRBD1 or TRBD2 (6 bases each). The germline CDR1 and CDR2 sequences are LGHNA and YNFKEQ. V lost 3 bases to trimming and J lost 7 bases, with 22 bases between them. This CDR3 is built from 16 residues. In DNA, the CDR3 is TGTGCCAGCAGCCAGGGGGTTGAGGGGGGTTACAATGAGCAGTACTTC. Its protein is CASSQGVEGGYNEQYF.

This sequence joins TRBV27 and TRBJ2-5; 7 bases line up with TRBD1. The CDR3 runs 14 residues. Germline V gene lookup returns CDR1 MNHEY and CDR2 SMNVEV (reference sequence). The trim removed 6 bases at V and 5 bases at J, leaving 9 bases unmatched. Written as DNA, the CDR3 is TGTGCCAGCAGCCGACAGGGTCCTTTGGAGACCCAGTACTTC. It yields the protein CASSRQGPLETQYF.

This clonotype has ten or more counts. The V and J genes are TRBV24-1 and TRBJ2-5, with D unclear. V lost 0 bases, J lost 2 bases, and 12 bases lay in between. CDR1 and CDR2 (germline): KGHDR, SFDVKD. CDR3 length: 16 amino acids. The CDR3 DNA reads TGTGCCACCAGTGATTTGTGGAAGGGCGAACAAGAGACCCAGTACTTC. Translated: CATSDLWKGEQETQYF.

J is TRBJ1-5 and V is TRBV5-1; D is unresolved. Germline V gives CDR1 SGHRS, CDR2 YFSETQ. V was pared by 4 bases and J by 6 bases, with 8 bases between. The CDR3 is 12 amino acids. The CDR3 DNA is TGCGCCAGCAGCCCGGATGGTCAGCCCCAGCATTTT. Amino acids: CASSPDGQPQHF. The full variable domain, completed using reference TRBV5-1 and TRBJ1-5, is KAGVTQTPRYLIKTRGQQVTLSCSPISGHRSVSWYQQTPGQGLQFLFEYFSETQRNKGNFPGRFSGRQFSNSRSEMNVSTLELGDSALYLCASSPDGQPQHFGDGTRLSIL.

This clonotype was recorded once. The gene calls are TRBV11-1 and TRBJ2-5; D call uncertain. The CDR3 has 18 residues. V was cut by 2 bases and J by 11 bases, with 30 bases left in between. CDR1 is SGHAT and CDR2 is FQDESV in the germline V gene (reference sequence). CDR3 sequence (DNA): TGTGCCAGCAGCTTAATTCCAGTAGCAGAGAGCTCCTACAATGAGCAGTACTTC. This translates into CASSLIPVAESSYNEQYF.

The genes are TRBV20-1 and TRBJ1-1; 11 bases fit TRBD1. With V trimmed by 4 bases and J by 0 bases, 7 bases remained unmatched. CDR1 is DFQATT and CDR2 is SNEGSKA in the germline V gene (reference sequence). This CDR3 is built from 16 residues. The CDR3 protein is CSANADRGRMNTEAFF. The CDR3 region has the DNA TGCAGTGCTAACGCGGACAGGGGGCGGATGAACACTGAAGCTTTCTTT.

This clonotype was seen more than once but under ten times. This chain links TRBV10-3 with TRBJ2-3, with D maybe TRBD1 (6 bases). The CDR3 length is 14 residues. CDR1 and CDR2 (germline): ENHRY, SYGVKD. The V end was cut by 0 bases, the J end by 5 bases, with 9 bases between. The CDR3 nucleotides are TGTGCCATCAGTGAGTCACCACAGGGAGATACGCAGTATTTT. Protein product: CAISESPQGDTQYF.

This clonotype was detected a few times. The V and J genes are TRBV20-1 and TRBJ2-1, with no clear D. The CDR3 is 12 amino acids. Trimming took 6 bases from V and 8 from J, leaving 14 bases between them. Germline values: CDR1 DFQATT, CDR2 SNEGSKA (reference sequence). The CDR3 protein is CSAPPGTHEQFF. CDR3 sequence (DNA): TGCAGTGCCCCCCCCGGAACGCATGAGCAGTTCTTC.

The V call is TRBV7-2, the J call TRBJ2-3; D is perhaps TRBD1 (5 bases). The germline V and J ends were trimmed by 5 bases and 14 bases, with 17 bases remaining between them. CDR1 and CDR2 (germline): SGHTA, FQGNSA. CDR3 length: 12 residues. The CDR3 is CASSTQGIYAYF. CDR3 nucleotides: TGTGCCAGCAGCACTCAGGGTATATACGCGTATTTT.

V and J are TRBV10-3 and TRBJ2-7, with D tentatively TRBD1 (6 bases). With 0 bases removed from V and 0 bases from J, the gap between germline ends came to 9 bases. The CDR3 spans 15 residues. Germline V gives CDR1 ENHRY, CDR2 SYGVKD. This chain's CDR3 is CAISESLGASYEQYF. The CDR3 DNA reads as TGTGCCATCAGTGAGTCGCTGGGGGCCTCCTACGAGCAGTACTTC.

V is TRBV3-1 and J is TRBJ1-6; D might be TRBD1 (5 bases). The germline CDR1 and CDR2 sequences are LGHDT and YNNKEL (reference sequence). The CDR3 totals 12 residues. V was pared by 4 bases and J by 15 bases, with 13 bases between. Here the CDR3 DNA reads TGTGCCAGCAGCCCGGGTAGACAGTTCCTCCACTTT. As protein: CASSPGRQFLHF.

This clonotype was counted a few times. The chain joins TRBV5-1 to TRBJ2-1; 7 nucleotides line up with TRBD2. Germline V gene data show CDR1 as SGHRS and CDR2 as YFSETQ. Trimming at V came to 1 base and at J to 6 bases, leaving 7 bases not matched to a gene. The CDR3 length is 15 residues. CDR3: CASSLSGGSFNEQFF. Written as DNA, the CDR3 is TGCGCCAGCAGCTTGTCGGGAGGATCTTTCAATGAGCAGTTCTTC.

This clonotype turned up a few times. Here the CDR3 DNA reads TGTGCCATCAGACCGGGACGGATCTCTGGGGCCAACGTCCTGACTTTC. Translation: CAIRPGRISGANVLTF. V usage is TRBV10-3 and J usage is TRBJ2-6; the D gene could be TRBD1 or TRBD2 (5 bases each). Germline-derived CDR1 and CDR2 are ENHRY and SYGVKD. V lost 6 bases, J lost 0 bases, and 12 bases lay in between. The CDR3 loop spans 16 amino acids.

This clonotype was seen a handful of times. The V and J genes are TRBV10-3 and TRBJ2-6, with D possibly being TRBD1 or TRBD2 (5 bases each). Trimming left V 0 bases short and J 4 bases short, with 10 bases between. The CDR3 covers 16 residues. Germline loops: CDR1 ENHRY, CDR2 SYGVKD. This CDR3 is CAISESWGLGANVLTF. In DNA, the CDR3 is TGTGCCATCAGTGAGTCTTGGGGGTTGGGGGCCAACGTCCTGACTTTC.

This clonotype was observed a few times. This chain links TRBV11-2 with TRBJ2-7; a weak D match, TRBD2 (6 bases). V shed 3 bases and J shed 8 bases, with 11 bases lying between them. Germline V gene lookup returns CDR1 SGHAT and CDR2 FQNNGV. This CDR3 contains 12 residues. CDR3 residues: CASSFGLPKQYF. The CDR3 DNA is TGTGCCAGCAGCTTCGGACTACCCAAGCAGTACTTC.

This sequence joins TRBV20-1 and TRBJ1-1; D remains ambiguous. Germline assignment: CDR1 DFQATT and CDR2 SNEGSKA (reference sequence). V shed 3 bases and J shed 3 bases, with 8 bases lying between them. The CDR3 loop spans 12 amino acids. CDR3 sequence reads: CSARKTDTEAFF. In DNA form, the CDR3 reads TGCAGTGCTAGGAAAACGGACACTGAAGCTTTCTTT.

In its sample, this clonotype was seen a few times. V and J are TRBV28 and TRBJ2-4; 8 bases align to TRBD2. J gave up 0 bases and V 2 bases, and 0 bases lay outside the gene matches. This CDR3 contains 15 residues. Germline CDR1 MDHEN, CDR2 SYDVKM. DNA of the CDR3: TGTGCCAGCAGTTTACTAGCGGGAGCCAAAAACATTCAGTACTTC. It encodes CASSLLAGAKNIQYF.